What follows are 14 T cell receptor beta chains derived from one specimen sequenced in a study of blood T cells in healthy people across ages. A J-beta primer mix and a sample-barcoded 5' primer were used in a second PCR of about 7 to 12 cycles. TCRdb re-derived calls from the 5' RACE reads in MiXCR, one entry per CDR3 protein. This table holds about 930,000 distinct CDR3 sequences, roughly 28% found once. The sample was also linked to a second study, of T cells of mothers and their children.

What was sequenced was blood. The receptors were sampled from a woman in her forties in good health.

This clonotype was counted many times. This sequence joins TRBV2 and TRBJ2-4; unclear D gene. The CDR3 is 14 amino acids. V shed 1 base and J shed 1 base, with 5 bases lying between them. CDR1 is SNHLY and CDR2 is FYNNEI in the germline V gene. The CDR3 region has the DNA TGTGCCAGCAGTGAAGAAGTGGCCAAAAACATTCAGTACTTC. Translation: CASSEEVAKNIQYF.

The chain is built from TRBV7-9 and TRBJ1-2; possibly TRBD1 for D (6 bases). This CDR3 region has 16 residues. The germline CDR1 and CDR2 sequences are SEHNR and FQNEAQ (reference sequence). V was pared by 8 bases and J by 8 bases, with 27 bases between. CDR3 residues: CASSASPPGHLSGYTF. In nucleotides, the CDR3 is TGTGCCAGCTCAGCTTCCCCTCCGGGACATCTAAGCGGCTACACCTTC.

CDR3 DNA sequence: TGCAGTGCTAGAAAAGACAGGGTGGATGGCTACACCTTC. As protein: CSARKDRVDGYTF. The J gene is TRBJ1-2, the V gene TRBV20-1, with 7 nucleotides matching TRBD1. Germline assignment: CDR1 DFQATT and CDR2 SNEGSKA (reference sequence). This CDR3 has 13 amino acids. The V segment lost 2 bases and the J segment 6 bases; nucleotides outside the gene matches: 6.

This clonotype was seen a handful of times. The rearrangement links TRBV5-1 to TRBJ2-4; no definite D call. The CDR3 is made up of 14 amino acids. Trimming took 4 bases from V and 13 from J, leaving 21 bases between them. CDR1 is SGHRS and CDR2 is YFSETQ in the germline V gene. The CDR3, as DNA: TGCGCCAGCAGCCCAATCGACACCCGAAGAGAGCAGTACTTC. Translating it yields CASSPIDTRREQYF. The full variable domain, in which reference TRBV5-1 and TRBJ2-4 provide the parts outside the CDR3, is KAGVTQTPRYLIKTRGQQVTLSCSPISGHRSVSWYQQTPGQGLQFLFEYFSETQRNKGNFPGRFSGRQFSNSRSEMNVSTLELGDSALYLCASSPIDTRREQYFGAGTRLSVL.

The sample holds a few counts of this clonotype. J is TRBJ1-1 and V is TRBV7-2, with 8 bases that match TRBD1. CDR1 is SGHTA, CDR2 FQGNSA, per germline. V dropped 5 bases and J dropped 6; count of bases not matched to a gene: 17. This CDR3 comprises 17 residues. This CDR3 reads CASSRIIGQGLSAEAFF. As DNA, the CDR3 is TGTGCCAGCAGCCGTATAATAGGACAGGGCCTTTCGGCTGAAGCTTTCTTT.

This clonotype was seen more than once but under ten times. The rearrangement uses TRBV12-3 or TRBV12-4 and TRBJ1-1; D gene unclear. The CDR3 is made up of 14 amino acids. Trimming pared 6 bases from V and 3 bases from J, leaving 14 bases between. The CDR3 DNA reads as TGTGCCAGCAGCCCACTTGGGAGGGACACTGAAGCTTTCTTT. Translating gives CASSPLGRDTEAFF.

J is TRBJ2-2 and V is TRBV4-2, with D perhaps TRBD1 (5 bases). V lost 4 bases and J 7 bases, leaving 19 bases between the germline ends. CDR1 and CDR2 (germline): LGHNA, YNFKEQ. This CDR3 is built from 16 residues. CDR3 DNA: TGTGCCAGCAGCCCGGACGGCGGCAGGGCGGTCGGGGAGCTGTTTTTT. Encoded protein: CASSPDGGRAVGELFF.

The rearrangement joins TRBV7-9 to TRBJ1-1; a weak D match, TRBD1 (5 bases). The germline V and J ends were trimmed by 8 bases and 1 base, with 20 bases remaining between them. This CDR3 region has 16 residues. Germline V gives CDR1 SEHNR, CDR2 FQNEAQ (reference sequence). For the CDR3, the DNA is TGTGCCAGCGGGCTTAGAATTCGGGGGAGGAACACTGAAGCTTTCTTT. Protein sequence: CASGLRIRGRNTEAFF. The entire variable domain, with the rest obtained from reference TRBV7-9 and TRBJ1-1, is as follows: DTGVSQNPRHKITKRGQNVTFRCDPISEHNRLYWYRQTLGQGPEFLTYFQNEAQLEKSRLLSDRFSAERPKGSFSTLEIQRTEQGDSAMYLCASGLRIRGRNTEAFFGQGTRLTVV.

This clonotype was recorded at least ten times. The chain's CDR3 is CASSPITSGGASYEQYF. For the CDR3, the DNA is TGCGCCAGCAGCCCAATTACTAGCGGGGGAGCCTCCTACGAGCAGTACTTC. The chain links TRBV4-1 to TRBJ2-7; 11 bases fit TRBD2. Germline lookup yields CDR1 MGHRA and CDR2 YSYEKL. The CDR3 is 17 residues long. The J segment lost 0 bases and the V segment lost 4 bases, leaving 8 bases of the junction unmatched.

In this sample, this clonotype turned up a few times. CDR3 DNA: TGCGCCAGCAGCTTGCCGCAGACAGGGCTCTCTGGAAACACCATATATTTT. Translated, it gives CASSLPQTGLSGNTIYF. The chain carries TRBV5-1 and TRBJ1-3, with 7 positions matching TRBD1. This CDR3 comprises 17 residues. The V gene's germline CDR1 is SGHRS and CDR2 YFSETQ. Germline trimming cut 1 base from V and 0 bases from J; bases unmatched to any gene: 7.

The sample holds a few counts of this clonotype. V usage is TRBV10-3 and J usage is TRBJ2-1; 8 bases map to TRBD2. The V segment lost 4 bases and the J segment 2 bases; nucleotides outside the gene matches: 4. This CDR3 is built from 15 residues. Per germline, CDR1 ENHRY and CDR2 SYGVKD. CDR3 coding DNA: TGTGCCATCAGTGGGCAAGCGGGGGCCTACAATGAGCAGTTCTTC. Encoded protein: CAISGQAGAYNEQFF.

This clonotype was seen ten or more times. This chain links TRBV15 with TRBJ2-1; 7 nucleotides align to TRBD2. This CDR3 is built from 16 residues. Trimming took 3 bases from V and 0 from J; bases not matched to a gene: 5. Germline CDR1 LNHNV, CDR2 YYDKDF (reference sequence). This CDR3 is CATSRRTGGSYNEQFF. CDR3 nucleotide sequence: TGTGCCACCAGCAGGAGGACGGGGGGCTCCTACAATGAGCAGTTCTTC. Filled out from reference TRBV15 and TRBJ2-1, the complete variable domain reads DAMVIQNPRYQVTQFGKPVTLSCSQTLNHNVMYWYQQKSSQAPKLLFHYYDKDFNNEADTPDNFQSRRPNTSFCFLDIRSPGLGDTAMYLCATSRRTGGSYNEQFFGPGTRLTVL.

Only a few counts were recorded for this clonotype. Germline is not matched at one junction end, which may reflect a read error. The chain has TRBV7-2 and TRBJ2-6; TRBD1 might be the D (6 bases). CDR1 is SGHTA, CDR2 FQGNSA, per germline. The CDR3 spans 19 residues. The CDR3 DNA is TGTGCCAGCAGCTTATCCCAGGGAAACAGGGCCACTGGGGCCAACGTCCGGACTTTC. It encodes CASSLSQGNRATGANVRTF.

The chain carries TRBV29-1 and TRBJ1-5, with D maybe TRBD1 (6 bases). V was trimmed by 3 bases and J by 4 bases, leaving 10 bases between them. The germline gives CDR1 SQVTM, CDR2 ANQGSEA. CDR3 length: 13 amino acids. CDR3 sequence: CSVETGVNQPQHF. CDR3 sequence (DNA): TGCAGCGTTGAGACAGGCGTGAATCAGCCCCAGCATTTT. The full variable domain, completed using reference TRBV29-1 and TRBJ1-5, is SAVISQKPSRDICQRGTSLTIQCQVDSQVTMMFWYRQQPGQSLTLIATANQGSEATYESGFVIDKFPISRPNLTFSTLTVSNMSPEDSSIYLCSVETGVNQPQHFGDGTRLSIL.